This T cell receptor beta chain appears in the sequencing data of a study of cytomegalovirus exposure and HLA in healthy donors. Study as a whole: In a previous analysis, 120 million or so unique TCR beta sequences were found from 150 million to 200 million T cells. Study findings and constraints: Later analysis associated a missense DCLRE1C variant with TCR beta V- and J-gene trimming.

Germline V gives CDR1 MNHEY, CDR2 SMNVEV (reference sequence). This CDR3 has 16 residues. Germline trimming cut 5 bases from V and 6 bases from J; bases unmatched to any gene: 10. 13 Jbeta primers and 60 Vbeta primers were used for the PCR. Generated by immunoSEQ multiplex PCR, the TCRdb table keeps only in-frame clones and is missing some. This table has about 200,000 clones, 75% to 80% appearing once. There are a few counts of this clone. Its cognate antigen is unknown. This clonotype originated in a male donor in good health and CMV-seronegative. The specimen was PBMCs. This chain links TRBV27 with TRBJ2-1; TRBD2 agrees at 10 bases. The CDR3 DNA sequence: TGTGCCAGCAGTCCAACTAGCGGGGAGCTTCTCAATGAGCAGTTCTTC. Translation gives CASSPTSGELLNEQFF.